This T cell receptor beta chain was documented in a study of cytomegalovirus exposure and HLA in healthy donors. On the study more broadly: When about 400 donors were genotyped, about 81% of them were found to fall in the Caucasian-associated ancestry cluster.

A multiplex PCR was run with 60 Vbeta primers and 13 Jbeta primers. Repertoires were generated with immunoSEQ multiplex PCR, while TCRdb's copy carries only in-frame clones and drops some. The sample lists 35,000 to 45,000 clones; under 60% were seen once. This clone was detected a few times. The target antigen is unknown. This CDR3 spans 16 amino acids. CDR1 is MNHEY, CDR2 SVGAGI, per germline. Trimming took 2 bases from V and 4 from J; bases not matched to a gene: 5. General study points: Sequence variants that were highly shared formed a cluster that was likely a sequencing artifact.

The TCR comes from a man in his 60s in good health and CMV-seronegative. Sequencing was done on a sample of PBMCs. The chain links TRBV6-5 to TRBJ2-1; 10 bases align to TRBD2. The CDR3 DNA sequence: TGTGCCAGCAGTTACACCGGACTAGCGGAGTACAATGAGCAGTTCTTC. This codes for CASSYTGLAEYNEQFF.